This record concerns one T cell receptor beta chain sequence. Its antigen is unidentified. The CDR3 is made up of 15 amino acids. CDR1 is SGHTA and CDR2 is FQGNSA in the germline V gene. Trimming pared 1 base from V and 5 bases from J, leaving 12 bases between. This sample is drawn from a study of cytomegalovirus exposure and HLA in healthy donors. Findings and limits, study-wide: Upon later analysis, HLA-associated TCR beta chains proved more clonally expanded than other, equally common chains. Some segments of the V type, notably TRBV6-2 and TRBV6-3, were excluded as indistinguishable.

Primers for the PCR totalled 60 Vbeta and 13 Jbeta. Clones were read by immunoSEQ multiplex PCR, and TCRdb kept only the in-frame ones, dropping some. Here the sample spans roughly 200,000 clones, 75% to 85% being singletons. The receptor was derived from a woman in her twenties or thirties in good health and CMV-seropositive. The chain uses TRBV7-2 and TRBJ1-5, with a possible D match to TRBD1 (6 bases). What was sequenced was PBMCs. CDR3 DNA sequence: TGTGCCAGCAGCTTAGAGAGGGGGGGGGATCAGCCCCAGCATTTT. Protein product: CASSLERGGDQPQHF.